This TCR beta chain derives from a study of T cells in Graves' hyperthyroidism and ophthalmopathy. Study results and limitations: Prediction of ophthalmopathy progression came a median approximately 6.6 months pre-onset.

Using RNA transcripts as the source, TCR beta CDR3 regions were amplified. First-round RT-PCR with HTBI primers amplified the TCR CDR3 region. TCRdb fed the multiplex PCR reads into MiXCR, producing one record per CDR3 protein. The sample contains about 640,000 distinct CDR3 sequences, around 20% of which appear only once. This clonotype has a count of ten or more. The antigen remains unidentified. The CDR3 has 18 amino acids. The sample consisted of blood. The chain employs TRBV3-2 and TRBJ1-4; the D call TRBD1 from the table was never checked on the DNA. TRBV3-2 is listed as a pseudogene. This clonotype was sampled from a man aged 25-40 years with Graves' ophthalmopathy. The CDR3 region is CASSQDRDRTRMGEKLFF. In nucleotides, the CDR3 is TGTGCCAGCAGCCAAGACCGGGACAGGACCCGAATGGGTGAAAAACTGTTTTTT.